This T cell receptor beta chain was obtained from a study of metastatic and nonmetastatic thyroid tumors. Whole-study context: The study looked at repertoires side by side in blood and in tumor or nodule tissue from malignant and benign thyroid patients. Study-level points and caveats: It was reported that TCR beta diversity was significantly higher in malignant thyroid tumors than benign nodules, in blood and tumor.

Thyroid surgery was performed in patients who had received no treatment beforehand. Trimming cost V 5 bases and J 5 bases; bases outside gene matches: 6. This CDR3 region has 14 residues. Germline V gene sequence: CDR1 MDHEN, CDR2 SYDVKM. Authors' methods: The study built a papillary thyroid cancer distant-metastasis classifier from CDR3 differences across clinicopathological groups. TCRdb reanalyzed the PCR reads with MiXCR. TCRdb, not the authors, supplied the V and J calls. Of 4,000 to 5,000 clones in the sample, about 15% are singletons; the top ten hold over 15%. This clone is medium-sized (0.01 to 0.1%) within its sample. Its antigen is as yet unknown.

The chain has TRBV28 and TRBJ1-5, with TRBD1 identical over 7 bases. The sequencing sample was made of adjacent normal tissue. The TCR sequence derives from a female donor with papillary thyroid cancer or a benign thyroid nodule (not recorded which). Some clones in this sample may be carry-over from other donors' samples. For the CDR3, the DNA is TGTGCCAGCAGTACTGGACAGGAGTATCAGCCCCAGCATTTT. It specifies CASSTGQEYQPQHF.